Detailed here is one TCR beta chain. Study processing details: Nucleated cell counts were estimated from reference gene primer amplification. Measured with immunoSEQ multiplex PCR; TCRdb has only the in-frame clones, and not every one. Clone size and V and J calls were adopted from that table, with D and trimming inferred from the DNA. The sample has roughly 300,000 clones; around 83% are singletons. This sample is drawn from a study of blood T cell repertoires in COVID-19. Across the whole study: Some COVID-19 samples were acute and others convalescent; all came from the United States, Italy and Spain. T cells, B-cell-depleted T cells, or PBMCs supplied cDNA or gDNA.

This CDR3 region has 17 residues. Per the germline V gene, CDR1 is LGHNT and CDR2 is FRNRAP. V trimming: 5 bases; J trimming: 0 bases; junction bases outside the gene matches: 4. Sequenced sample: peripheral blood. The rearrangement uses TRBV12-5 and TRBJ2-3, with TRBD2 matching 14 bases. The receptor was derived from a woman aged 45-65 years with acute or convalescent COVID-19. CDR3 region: CASGPGLAGVSTDTQYF. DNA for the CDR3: TGTGCTAGTGGTCCGGGACTAGCGGGGGTTAGCACAGATACGCAGTATTTT.